This TCR beta chain was obtained from a study of shared clonotypes between healthy human individuals. CDR1 and CDR2 from the germline V gene are SEHNR and FQNEAQ (reference sequence). The CDR3 has 12 residues. Trimming took off 5 bases at V and 8 bases at J, with 12 bases between the two ends. The genomic DNA of each subset was split evenly across several immunoSEQ plates. Some 30,000 T cell genomes (roughly 300 ng DNA) went into each PBMC replicate. Unsorted PBMCs provided DNA that was sequenced on ten immunoSEQ deep assay plates. Original processing methods: Filtering was not the same, since immunoSEQ gave junction-only sequences without quality scores. The table came from immunoSEQ multiplex PCR; TCRdb's copy has only in-frame clones and leaves some out. V, J and clone size were drawn from that table, and D and trimming were deduced from the DNA. The sample shows about 560,000 clones, around 78% of them seen only once.

This chain links TRBV7-9 with TRBJ1-2, with D uncertain. Sequences were obtained from PBMCs. The TCR sequence derives from a woman between 40 and 50 years old in good health. Some clones in this sample may be carry-over from other donors' samples. The CDR3 loop reads CASSPPVGGYTF. The CDR3 nucleotides are TGTGCCAGCAGCCCCCCAGTCGGAGGCTACACCTTC.